These 29 T cell receptor beta chains were all obtained from the same sample, sequenced in a study of molecular identifiers for immune sequencing clone quantification. MiXCR, run by TCRdb on the PCR reads, gives a single entry per CDR3 protein. The sample has over 550,000 distinct CDR3 sequences; around 25% are singletons. Sequenced input: naive CD8+ T cells from blood, with Jurkat cell RNA spiked in. The subset is: FACS-sorted CD8+CD4-CCR7+CD45RA+ naive T cells. The receptors come from a human donor in good health. Some libraries in this study had Jurkat cell RNA spiked in.

This clonotype was recorded a few times. The rearrangement links TRBV13 to TRBJ1-2; 7 bases are a match to TRBD1. The CDR3 has 17 amino acids. In germline, CDR1 is PRHDT, CDR2 FYEKMQ (reference sequence). The J segment lost 2 bases and the V segment lost 5 bases, leaving 14 bases of the junction unmatched. Here the CDR3 DNA reads TGTGCCAGCAGCCAAGACACAGGGGAAGGGCTAAACTATGGCTACACCTTC. Its translation is CASSQDTGEGLNYGYTF. Filled out from reference TRBV13 and TRBJ1-2, the complete variable domain reads AAGVIQSPRHLIKEKRETATLKCYPIPRHDTVYWYQQGPGQDPQFLISFYEKMQSDKGSIPDRFSAQQFSDYHSELNMSSLELGDSALYFCASSQDTGEGLNYGYTFGSGTRLTVV.

This clonotype was recorded a few times. A junction boundary mismatches the germline segment, possibly from a read error. The chain is built from TRBV25-1 and TRBJ2-3, with 10 bases identical to TRBD2. The germline V gene encodes CDR1 MGHDK and CDR2 SYGVNS. CDR3 size: 17 residues. The CDR3 sequence is CAGSEYYGTSASDTQYF. The CDR3 nucleotides read TGTGCCGGCAGTGAATATTACGGGACTAGCGCGTCGGATACGCAGTATTTT.

This clonotype was seen ten or more times. This chain joins TRBV5-4 and TRBJ1-1, with 8 bases matching TRBD1. CDR3 size: 15 residues. The V gene's germline CDR1 is SGHNT and CDR2 YYREEE (reference sequence). Trimming cost V 3 bases and J 1 base; bases outside gene matches: 5. The CDR3 loop is CASSSRTGRNTEAFF. The CDR3 coding sequence is TGTGCCAGCAGCTCCCGGACAGGGAGGAACACTGAAGCTTTCTTT.

This clonotype has a handful of counts. This chain links TRBV5-6 with TRBJ2-1, with TRBD2 as a possible D gene (6 bases). Trimming pared 5 bases from V and 2 bases from J, leaving 8 bases between. The CDR3 is 13 residues long. The germline V gene has CDR1 SGHDT and CDR2 YYEEEE. The CDR3 spells CASSQRAYNEQFF. CDR3 coding DNA: TGTGCCAGCAGTCAGCGGGCCTACAATGAGCAGTTCTTC.

CDR3 coding DNA: TGTGCCAGCAGTTTATCTTCGGAACACTACGAGCAGTACTTC. It codes for CASSLSSEHYEQYF. The chain links TRBV28 to TRBJ2-7, with D uncertain. Trimming removed 1 base from V and 3 bases from J, with 10 bases in between. From germline, CDR1 is MDHEN and CDR2 SYDVKM. This CDR3 region has 14 residues.

This clonotype was recorded at least ten times. The chain employs TRBV5-4 and TRBJ1-2; D not resolved. Trimming pared 2 bases from V and 6 bases from J, leaving 8 bases between. In germline, CDR1 is SGHNT, CDR2 YYREEE (reference sequence). The CDR3 contains 12 residues. The DNA for the CDR3 is TGTGCCAGCAGCTTTGGCACGGATGGCTACACCTTC. Translated, it gives CASSFGTDGYTF.

This rearrangement joins TRBV4-1 to TRBJ1-6; TRBD1 aligns across 7 bases. The CDR3 sequence is 16 residues long. Germline V gene data show CDR1 as MGHRA and CDR2 as YSYEKL. V trimming: 1 base; J trimming: 9 bases; junction bases outside the gene matches: 9. The CDR3: CASSQGGQDFFSPLHF. The CDR3 nucleotides are TGCGCCAGCAGCCAAGGAGGACAGGACTTTTTTTCACCCCTCCACTTT.

The V and J genes are TRBV10-3 and TRBJ2-2; the D gene is possibly TRBD1 (6 bases). CDR3 size: 15 residues. V lost 11 bases and J lost 0, with 16 bases in between. CDR1 and CDR2 (germline): ENHRY, SYGVKD. The DNA for the CDR3 is TGTGCCGCCAAAACCCAGGGGTCGAACACCGGGGAGCTGTTTTTT. Translating it yields CAAKTQGSNTGELFF.

This clonotype was observed a few times. The CDR3 sequence is CASSVESQRGISTDTQYF. The CDR3 DNA reads as TGTGCCAGCAGCGTAGAGTCCCAGCGGGGTATCAGCACAGATACGCAGTATTTT. V gene TRBV9 combines with J gene TRBJ2-3; 7 bases align to TRBD2. CDR3 length equals 18 residues. Germline CDR1 and CDR2: SGDLS and YYNGEE. V was pared by 0 bases and J by 0 bases, with 10 bases of the junction left unmatched.

This clonotype has ten or more counts. The chain couples TRBV9 to TRBJ2-3; perhaps D is TRBD1 or TRBD2 (6 bases each). This CDR3 has 16 residues. Germline V gives CDR1 SGDLS, CDR2 YYNGEE. V was cut by 4 bases and J by 2 bases, with 17 bases left in between. In nucleotides, the CDR3 is TGTGCCAGCAGCAGAAGTGGGGGGCAACTCACAGATACGCAGTATTTT. Translation gives CASSRSGGQLTDTQYF.

This clonotype occurred a few times. The chain has TRBV24-1 and TRBJ1-5; no firm D call. CDR3 length: 14 amino acids. In germline, CDR1 is KGHDR, CDR2 SFDVKD. The V and J ends lost 1 base and 1 base respectively, with 4 bases between them. CDR3 in DNA: TGTGCCACCAGTGATTTAGTGAGCAATCAGCCCCAGCATTTT. Protein: CATSDLVSNQPQHF.

This clonotype was observed at least ten times. The V gene is TRBV14, the J gene TRBJ1-2; no firm D call. With 1 base removed from V and 8 bases from J, the gap between germline ends came to 11 bases. The CDR3 length is 13 residues. Germline CDR1 and CDR2: SGHDN and FVKESK. CDR3: CASSQVHSTGYTF. CDR3 in DNA: TGTGCCAGCAGCCAAGTACACAGTACCGGCTACACCTTC.

The chain links TRBV6-5 to TRBJ2-7; TRBD1 matches at 8 bases. Germline V CDR1 and CDR2: MNHEY, SVGAGI. Trimming took 1 base from V and 4 from J; bases not matched to a gene: 6. The CDR3 covers 15 residues. CDR3 sequence (DNA): TGTGCCAGCAGTTACTATGCAGGGGGCCTTTACGAGCAGTACTTC. Translation gives CASSYYAGGLYEQYF.

For this clonotype: A much larger clone is a single base away; this may be a read error. V and J are TRBV7-2 and TRBJ2-7, with 7 positions matching TRBD1. Germline-derived CDR1 and CDR2 are SGHTA and FQGNSA. The CDR3 runs 15 residues. The CDR3 sequence: CAGSLDRAWIYEQYF. CDR3 bases: TGTGCCGGCAGCCTCGACAGGGCCTGGATCTACGAGCAGTACTTC.

J is TRBJ2-3 and V is TRBV19; 7 nucleotides agree with TRBD1. The junction had 9 bases not matched to a gene; V was cut back by 3 bases and J by 0 bases. This CDR3 comprises 17 residues. Per the germline V gene, CDR1 is LNHDA and CDR2 is SQIVND (reference sequence). The CDR3 is CASSITSGTASTDTQYF. The CDR3 coding sequence is TGTGCCAGTAGTATCACCTCCGGGACAGCTAGCACAGATACGCAGTATTTT.

This clonotype turned up a few times. The rearrangement uses TRBV4-1 and TRBJ2-7; the match to TRBD1 covers 9 bases. CDR1 is MGHRA and CDR2 is YSYEKL in the germline V gene. Unmatched junction bases numbered 6, after V lost 6 bases and J lost 0 bases. CDR3 length: 15 amino acids. CDR3 nucleotides: TGCGCCAGCAGGACGGCGGACAGGGGCTCCTACGAGCAGTACTTC. Amino acid sequence: CASRTADRGSYEQYF.

The rearrangement joins TRBV6-5 to TRBJ2-5, with TRBD2 matching 8 bases. The CDR3 is 16 amino acids. Losses at the gene ends were 6 bases for V and 2 bases for J; bases not matched to a gene: 11. Per germline, CDR1 MNHEY and CDR2 SVGAGI. CDR3 nucleotides: TGTGCCAGCAGCGGGGCCGATACTAGCGGACAAGAGACCCAGTACTTC. The encoded protein is CASSGADTSGQETQYF.

A few counts support this clonotype. This chain connects TRBV20-1 to TRBJ2-7; 9 positions match TRBD1. V gave up 0 bases and J gave up 9 bases; unmatched junction bases: 12. This CDR3 region has 15 residues. Germline-derived CDR1 and CDR2 are DFQATT and SNEGSKA (reference sequence). CDR3 in amino acids: CSARDLGTGPLGQYF. CDR3 nucleotide sequence: TGCAGTGCTAGAGATTTAGGGACAGGGCCGCTCGGGCAGTACTTC.

As to this clonotype: This clone may be a read error of a much larger clone one base away. The V gene is TRBV6-5, the J gene TRBJ2-2; D is perhaps TRBD1 (7 bases). Germline-derived CDR1 and CDR2 are MNHEY and SVGAGI. The CDR3 spans 16 residues. The CDR3 bases are TGTGCCAGCGGGCCCGTCAGGGGGGAGAACACCGGGGTGCTGTTTTTT. It is translated as CASGPVRGENTGVLFF.

This clonotype was seen at least ten times. This chain connects TRBV5-1 to TRBJ2-7, with 8 bases lining up with TRBD1. CDR3 length equals 14 residues. V lost 4 bases, J lost 3 bases, and 6 bases stayed unmatched. Per germline, CDR1 SGHRS and CDR2 YFSETQ. The CDR3, as DNA: TGCGCCAGCAGCATTGGACAGGGAATCTACGAGCAGTACTTC. Translated: CASSIGQGIYEQYF. Full variable domain (rest looked up from reference TRBV5-1 and TRBJ2-7): KAGVTQTPRYLIKTRGQQVTLSCSPISGHRSVSWYQQTPGQGLQFLFEYFSETQRNKGNFPGRFSGRQFSNSRSEMNVSTLELGDSALYLCASSIGQGIYEQYFGPGTRLTVT.

V and J are TRBV7-9 and TRBJ2-1; tentative D call: TRBD2 (5 bases). CDR3 length: 15 amino acids. V shed 3 bases and J shed 1 base, with 10 bases lying between them. Germline assignment: CDR1 SEHNR and CDR2 FQNEAQ (reference sequence). The CDR3 DNA sequence: TGTGCCAGCAGCTTTAGCGAATTTTCCTACAATGAGCAGTTCTTC. Translating gives CASSFSEFSYNEQFF.

Ten or more counts support this clonotype. This chain connects TRBV7-9 to TRBJ2-5; perhaps TRBD2 as D (5 bases). The ends were cut back, 0 bases at V and 2 bases at J, with 10 bases in the middle. Germline loops: CDR1 SEHNR, CDR2 FQNEAQ (reference sequence). This CDR3 is 15 amino acids long. CDR3 sequence: CASSLARARQETQYF. The CDR3 nucleotides are TGTGCCAGCAGCTTAGCGCGGGCGAGACAAGAGACCCAGTACTTC.

The chain joins TRBV4-3 to TRBJ2-1; TRBD1 matches at 7 bases. Germline CDR1 and CDR2: LGHNA and YSLEER. V lost 0 bases to trimming and J lost 7 bases; unmatched junction nucleotides: 9. CDR3 size: 16 residues. The CDR3 reads CASSQDPGGKGNEQFF. The CDR3 DNA reads TGCGCCAGCAGCCAAGATCCAGGGGGTAAAGGGAATGAGCAGTTCTTC.

With regard to this clonotype: A much more abundant neighbour one base away suggests this may be a read error. The chain has TRBV28 and TRBJ2-1; TRBD1 aligns across 8 bases. Trimming took 5 bases from V and 8 from J; bases not matched to a gene: 17. Germline V gene sequence: CDR1 MDHEN, CDR2 SYDVKM. This CDR3 comprises 17 residues. CDR3 region: CASSPPGTGPPTDEQFF. The CDR3 coding sequence is TGTGCCAGCAGTCCCCCCGGGACAGGTCCTCCTACCGATGAGCAGTTCTTC.

This chain links TRBV28 with TRBJ1-1; 8 bases agree with TRBD1. J was trimmed by 1 base and V by 6 bases; bases with no gene match: 4. Germline CDR1 is MDHEN and CDR2 is SYDVKM. This CDR3 has 14 residues. The CDR3 reads CASRKQGGNTEAFF. CDR3 nucleotide sequence: TGTGCCAGCAGGAAACAGGGGGGGAACACTGAAGCTTTCTTT.

This clonotype has only a few counts. The V call is TRBV11-2, the J call TRBJ2-1, with 7 bases identical to TRBD1. The length of the CDR3 is 12 residues. Germline loops: CDR1 SGHAT, CDR2 FQNNGV. Germline trimming cut 4 bases from V and 10 bases from J; bases unmatched to any gene: 4. The CDR3 here is CASSSGQPEQFF. The CDR3 DNA reads TGTGCCAGCAGCTCGGGACAGCCGGAGCAGTTCTTC.

The genes are TRBV9 and TRBJ2-3; D call uncertain. The CDR3 covers 12 residues. Trimming shortened V by 2 bases and J by 4 bases, and 5 bases separated the two germline ends. CDR1 and CDR2 from the germline V gene are SGDLS and YYNGEE. CDR3 region: CASSVAPDTQYF. The CDR3 DNA reads as TGTGCCAGCAGCGTGGCGCCAGATACGCAGTATTTT.

There are many counts of this clonotype. The chain has TRBV6-5 and TRBJ2-3, with D possibly TRBD1 on 5 matching bases. Germline V gene lookup returns CDR1 MNHEY and CDR2 SVGAGI. The CDR3 is 14 residues long. V lost 5 bases to trimming and J lost 0 bases, with 9 bases between them. In DNA, the CDR3 is TGTGCCAGCAGTGGCAGGGAAAGCACAGATACGCAGTATTTT. Protein sequence: CASSGRESTDTQYF.

This clonotype was counted between two and nine times. This chain links TRBV4-3 with TRBJ1-2, with D hard to call. The CDR3 totals 17 residues. V was shortened by 0 bases and J by 0 bases, with 14 bases between the two germline ends. From germline, CDR1 is LGHNA and CDR2 YSLEER. CDR3 nucleotide sequence: TGCGCCAGCAGCCAAGATGTTGGAACGGCGACTAACTATGGCTACACCTTC. It translates to CASSQDVGTATNYGYTF.